This T cell receptor beta chain originates from a study of T-cell reconstitution after alpha-beta-depleted transplantation in children. Study-wide findings and caveats: Day-60 TCRbeta diversity that was high in some patients was derived from surviving recipient T cells and thymic progenitors. Among T cells one year after transplant, newly produced cells accounted for most counts and diversity.

As it was prepared, the TCRbeta library received unique molecular identifiers. Via MiXCR, TCRdb re-called the PCR reads, giving one row per CDR3 protein. This table has 200,000 or so distinct CDR3 sequences, approximately 7% appearing once. In its sample, this clonotype was seen many times. Its matching antigen is unknown. The CDR3 is 15 residues long. The ends were cut back, 1 base at V and 0 bases at J, with 7 bases in the middle. From germline, CDR1 is LNHNV and CDR2 YYDKDF (reference sequence). The rearrangement links TRBV15 to TRBJ2-4; D uncertain. Sequences were derived from PBMCs, sampled before TCRalphabeta/CD19-depleted stem cell transplant. This clonotype was sampled from a boy younger than 10 with acute lymphoblastic leukemia, due to receive a stem cell transplant. The CDR3 nucleotides are TGTGCCACCAGCAGAGGGGGTTTAGCCAAAAACATTCAGTACTTC. This translates into CATSRGGLAKNIQYF.